This record covers a single T cell receptor (beta chain). Antigen unknown. The data stem from a study of blood T cells in healthy people across ages. V lost 4 bases and J lost 9; bases outside the gene matches: 6. This CDR3 is built from 12 residues. The germline V gene encodes CDR1 KGHSH and CDR2 LQKENI. Per sample, a minimum of 7 million PBMCs were isolated. A second about 6 to 12 cycle PCR used barcoded and J-beta primers. Carrying 12 random nucleotides, a template-switch adaptor labeled each individual cDNA molecule. TCRdb passed the 5' RACE reads through MiXCR, listing each CDR3 protein once. The table has some 1,800,000 distinct CDR3 sequences, 30% to 40% seen once. Study outcomes and limitations: More naive CD4+ cells and higher diversity marked long-lived donors relative to aged donors.

Source material: blood. This chain connects TRBV18 to TRBJ2-7; 7 positions match TRBD1. The clonotype originates from a human donor in good health. CDR3 bases: TGTGCCAGCTCACGAGACAGGGATCTGCAGTACTTC. As protein: CASSRDRDLQYF.